This TCR beta chain is from a study of T cell responses to AZD1222 COVID-19 vaccine. Germline loops: CDR1 LNHDA, CDR2 SQIVND (reference sequence). Trimming removed 4 bases from V and 0 bases from J; junction bases left unmatched: 8. CDR3 length equals 16 residues. Clones were sequenced by immunoSEQ multiplex PCR, and TCRdb holds only the in-frame ones, with some missing. The sample yields approximately 150,000 clones, around 90% seen once. Sequencing was performed on peripheral blood, taken 28 days after the second dose of the MenACWY control vaccine. This chain joins TRBV19 and TRBJ2-7, with TRBD1 matching 8 bases. This TCR was sampled from an adult who received the MenACWY meningococcal vaccine as a control. The CDR3 bases are TGTGCCAGTAGTAAAGAGATGACAGGGGCCTCCTACGAGCAGTACTTC. This gives the protein CASSKEMTGASYEQYF.